This T cell receptor beta chain was recovered during a study of glioma-infiltrating T cells after dendritic cell vaccination. About the research overall: At biweekly intervals, patients got three intradermal dendritic cell vaccine injections.

General study points: Only a small number of patients had complete blood and tumor samples.

The assay was immunoSEQ multiplex PCR, and TCRdb's table has in-frame clones only and misses some. Counted here are about 100,000 clones, approximately 84% occurring once; the ten biggest clones make up roughly 5.9%. The CDR3 length is 18 residues. As concerns this clone: Its antigen is not known.

As to time point: after dendritic cell vaccination, including at tumor progression/relapse. Specimen: blood, collected after dendritic cell vaccination. The receptor comes from a human donor with glioblastoma. The gene calls are TRBV21-1 and TRBJ1-5; the tabulated D call, TRBD1, remains unverified against the DNA. TRBV21-1 is recorded as a pseudogene. The CDR3 DNA is TGTGCCAGCAGCACTATTAGGAGACAGTCGTATAGCAATCAGCCCCAGCATTTT. Amino acid sequence: CASSTIRRQSYSNQPQHF.